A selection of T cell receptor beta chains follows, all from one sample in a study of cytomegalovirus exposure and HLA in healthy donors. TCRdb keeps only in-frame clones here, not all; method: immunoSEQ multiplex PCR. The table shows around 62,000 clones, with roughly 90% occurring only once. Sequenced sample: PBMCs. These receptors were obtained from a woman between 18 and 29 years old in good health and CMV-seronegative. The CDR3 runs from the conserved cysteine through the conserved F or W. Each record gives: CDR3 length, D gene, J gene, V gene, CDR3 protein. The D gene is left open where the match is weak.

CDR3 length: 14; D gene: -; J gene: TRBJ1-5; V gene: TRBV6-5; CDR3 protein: CASRQGGVDQPQHF
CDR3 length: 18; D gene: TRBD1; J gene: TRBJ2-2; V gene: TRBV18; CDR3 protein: CASSPFPRGPSITGELFF
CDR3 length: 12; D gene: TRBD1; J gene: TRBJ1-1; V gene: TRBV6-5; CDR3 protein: CASSRQGSEAFF
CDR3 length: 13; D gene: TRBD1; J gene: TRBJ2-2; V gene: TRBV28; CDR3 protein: CASNTGDTGELFF
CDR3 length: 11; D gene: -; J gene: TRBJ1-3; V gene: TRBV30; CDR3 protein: CAWSVRNTIYF
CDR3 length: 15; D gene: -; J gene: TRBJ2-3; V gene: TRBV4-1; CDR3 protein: CASSQEESGRVTQYF
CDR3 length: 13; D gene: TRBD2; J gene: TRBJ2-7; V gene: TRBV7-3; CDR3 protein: CASSSAGSSEQYF
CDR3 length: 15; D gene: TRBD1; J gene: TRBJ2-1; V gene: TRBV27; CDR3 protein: CASSGRTGSGNEQFF
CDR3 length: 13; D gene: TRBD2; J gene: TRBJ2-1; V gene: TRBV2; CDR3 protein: CASRRTSGNEQFF
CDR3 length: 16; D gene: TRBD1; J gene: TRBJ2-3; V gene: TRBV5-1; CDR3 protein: CASSARTGEGTDTQYF
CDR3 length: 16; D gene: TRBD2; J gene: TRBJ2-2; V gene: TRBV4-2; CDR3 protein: CASSQGTSGGAGELFF
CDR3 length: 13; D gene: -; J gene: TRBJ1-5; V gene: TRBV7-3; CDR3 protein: CASSYGIDQPQHF
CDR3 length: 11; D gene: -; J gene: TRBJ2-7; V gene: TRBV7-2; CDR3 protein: CASSSLGEQYF
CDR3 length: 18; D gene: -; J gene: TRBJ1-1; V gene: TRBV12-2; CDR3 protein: CASRLVEGQGATDTEAFF
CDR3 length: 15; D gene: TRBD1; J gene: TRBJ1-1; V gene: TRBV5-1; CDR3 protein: CASSPDRTGIGEAFF
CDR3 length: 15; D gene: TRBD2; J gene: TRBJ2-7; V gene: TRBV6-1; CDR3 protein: CASSEAGTSGYEQYF
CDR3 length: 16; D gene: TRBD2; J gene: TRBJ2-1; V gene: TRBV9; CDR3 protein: CASSGLAGGPYNEQFF
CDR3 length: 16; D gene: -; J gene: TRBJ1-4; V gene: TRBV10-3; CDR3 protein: CAISRQAAATNEKLFF
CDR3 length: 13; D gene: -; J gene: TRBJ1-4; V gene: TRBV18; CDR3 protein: CASASGVEEKLFF
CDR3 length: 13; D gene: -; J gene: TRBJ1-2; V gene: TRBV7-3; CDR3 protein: CASSLNPGEGYTF